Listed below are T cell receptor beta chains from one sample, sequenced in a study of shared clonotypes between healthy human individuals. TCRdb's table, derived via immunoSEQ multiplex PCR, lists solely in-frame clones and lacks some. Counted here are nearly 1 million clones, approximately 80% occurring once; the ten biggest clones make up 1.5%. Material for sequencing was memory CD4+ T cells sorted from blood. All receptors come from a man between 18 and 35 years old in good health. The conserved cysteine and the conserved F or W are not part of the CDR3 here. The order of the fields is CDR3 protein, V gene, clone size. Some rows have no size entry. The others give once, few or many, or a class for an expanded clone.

CDR3aa: ASSQGRGMNTEAF
v_gene: TRBV4-2
abundance: -

CDR3aa: SVFDIRSSGANVLT
v_gene: TRBV29-1
abundance: -

CDR3aa: ASKTGYEGTEAF
v_gene: TRBV5-1
abundance: -

CDR3aa: ASSEVVTSGSGGYQETQY
v_gene: TRBV6-1
abundance: many

CDR3aa: ASSDTGQGKRPQH
v_gene: TRBV28
abundance: -

CDR3aa: ASSPGQISGNTIY
v_gene: TRBV6-5
abundance: -

CDR3aa: ASSQEWWTGERTGELF
v_gene: TRBV4-1
abundance: -

CDR3aa: ASSSSGRDLGWV
v_gene: TRBV7-2
abundance: -

CDR3aa: ASSLDPRQGNSPLH
v_gene: TRBV5-1
abundance: -

CDR3aa: ASSLGLVTETQY
v_gene: TRBV5-1
abundance: -

CDR3aa: ASSRSGTIRTQY
v_gene: TRBV28
abundance: many

CDR3aa: ASSLARQGSQETQY
v_gene: TRBV5-8
abundance: -

CDR3aa: AWSPNTYEQY
v_gene: TRBV30
abundance: -

CDR3aa: AISLGTGRRTEAF
v_gene: TRBV10-3
abundance: -

CDR3aa: ASSPPTSGLEGYEQY
v_gene: TRBV18
abundance: -

CDR3aa: ASSPRAGGRYEQY
v_gene: TRBV7-9
abundance: -

CDR3aa: ASSVRGENTEAF
v_gene: TRBV6-1
abundance: -

CDR3aa: ASSPRPGTTGSNQPQH
v_gene: TRBV9
abundance: few

CDR3aa: ASSLGGSTNYGYT
v_gene: TRBV5-1
abundance: -

CDR3aa: ASSLPGIGYT
v_gene: TRBV28
abundance: few

CDR3aa: PGSAPPSGGRNQPQH
v_gene: TRBV22-1
abundance: -

CDR3aa: AISTGTSGSSEQY
v_gene: TRBV10-3
abundance: -

CDR3aa: ASSLRPDSYEQY
v_gene: TRBV11-2
abundance: -

CDR3aa: ASSPGRAGNTIY
v_gene: TRBV18
abundance: -

CDR3aa: ASKRSDTEAF
v_gene: TRBV25-1
abundance: -

CDR3aa: ASSPRGGDTGELF
v_gene: TRBV7-3
abundance: -

CDR3aa: ASSLTGSNEKLF
v_gene: TRBV7-2
abundance: -

CDR3aa: ASSHINYGYT
v_gene: TRBV11-2
abundance: -

CDR3aa: ASSVSSGAFNEQF
v_gene: TRBV6-1
abundance: -

CDR3aa: ASSDGVTDTQY
v_gene: TRBV10-1
abundance: -

CDR3aa: ASSLGPHAPLGWTYEQY
v_gene: TRBV7-2
abundance: -

CDR3aa: ASSGQVGTEAF
v_gene: TRBV2
abundance: -

CDR3aa: ASDPGQGQAF
v_gene: TRBV6-5
abundance: -

CDR3aa: ASSSRQGRTPGTQY
v_gene: TRBV7-2
abundance: -

CDR3aa: ASSTGISETQY
v_gene: TRBV18
abundance: -

CDR3aa: AISESQGLETQY
v_gene: TRBV10-3
abundance: -

CDR3aa: AISGSGEQY
v_gene: TRBV10-3
abundance: -

CDR3aa: ASRPGQGARYGYT
v_gene: TRBV5-4
abundance: few

CDR3aa: ASSTEPRSYEQY
v_gene: TRBV7-6
abundance: -

CDR3aa: ASSLDATNEKLF
v_gene: TRBV5-8
abundance: -

CDR3aa: ASSSQGAPSYEQY
v_gene: TRBV7-3
abundance: -